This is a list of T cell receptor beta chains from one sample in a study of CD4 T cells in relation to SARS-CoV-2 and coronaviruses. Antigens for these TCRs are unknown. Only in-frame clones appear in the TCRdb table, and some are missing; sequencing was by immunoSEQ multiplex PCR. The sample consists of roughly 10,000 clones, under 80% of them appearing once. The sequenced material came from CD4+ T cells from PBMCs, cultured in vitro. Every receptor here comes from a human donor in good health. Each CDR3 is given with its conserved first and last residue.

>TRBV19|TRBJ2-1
CASSGQREGLYNEQFF
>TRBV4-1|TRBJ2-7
CASSQGPGQGTYEQYF
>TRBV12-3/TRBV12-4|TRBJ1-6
CASSPVPDTPLHF
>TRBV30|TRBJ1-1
CAWSTIDSLNTEAFF
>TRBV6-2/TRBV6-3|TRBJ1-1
CASSPRPRGNTEAFF
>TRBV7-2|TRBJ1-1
CASSLEGGRTEAFF
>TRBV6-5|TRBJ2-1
CASSSGWGNEQFF
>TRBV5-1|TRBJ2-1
CASSLDQGVYNEQFF
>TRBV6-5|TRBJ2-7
CASSSNAGGPYEQYF
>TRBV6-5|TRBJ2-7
CASSYSIGSEQYF
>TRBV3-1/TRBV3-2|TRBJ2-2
CARSSPVEGPSSPSNTGELFF
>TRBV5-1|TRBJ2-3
CASSLIGTDTQYF
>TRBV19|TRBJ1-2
CASSIDVQGDYGYTF
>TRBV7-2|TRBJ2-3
CASSLSTHKDTQYF
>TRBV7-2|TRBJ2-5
CASSPPPGQETQYF
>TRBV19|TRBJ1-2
CASHQGNYGYTF
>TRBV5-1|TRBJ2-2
CATRVGEGPITGELFF
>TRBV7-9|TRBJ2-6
CASSPTGPSGANVLTF
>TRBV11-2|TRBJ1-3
CASSLQTGTGNTIYF
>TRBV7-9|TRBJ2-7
CASSVSGTGGREQYF
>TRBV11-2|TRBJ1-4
CASSLDRFGTNEKLFF
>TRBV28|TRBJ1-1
CASSFWQNTEAFF